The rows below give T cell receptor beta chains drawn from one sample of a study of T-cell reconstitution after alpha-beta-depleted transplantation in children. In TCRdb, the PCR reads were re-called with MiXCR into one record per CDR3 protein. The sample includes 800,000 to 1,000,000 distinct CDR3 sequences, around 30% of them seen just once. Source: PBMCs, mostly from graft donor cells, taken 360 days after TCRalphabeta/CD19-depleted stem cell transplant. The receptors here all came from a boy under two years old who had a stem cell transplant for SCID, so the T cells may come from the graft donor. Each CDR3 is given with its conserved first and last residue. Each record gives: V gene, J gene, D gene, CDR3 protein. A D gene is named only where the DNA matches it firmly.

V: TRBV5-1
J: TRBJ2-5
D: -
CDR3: CASSPSAIWETQYF

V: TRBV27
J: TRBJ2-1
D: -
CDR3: CAMGRRDGEQFF

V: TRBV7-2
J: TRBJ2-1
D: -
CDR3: CASSSLSSGAGEQFF

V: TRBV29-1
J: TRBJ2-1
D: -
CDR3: CSVEDGNRVSYNEQFF

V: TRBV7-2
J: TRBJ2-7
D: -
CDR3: CASSLGRRYEQYF

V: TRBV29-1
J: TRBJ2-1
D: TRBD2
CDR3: CSGGLAGAFNEQFF

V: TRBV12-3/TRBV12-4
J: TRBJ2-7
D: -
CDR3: CASSPGPGGSRYEQYF

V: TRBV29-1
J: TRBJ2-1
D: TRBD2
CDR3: CSVEGLAGTLSYNEQFF

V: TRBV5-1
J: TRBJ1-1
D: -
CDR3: CASKREFERRVAFF

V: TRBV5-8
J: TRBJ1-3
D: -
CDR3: CASSLPGRDSGDTIYF

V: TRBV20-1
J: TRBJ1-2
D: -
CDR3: CSVKSGVYDGYTF

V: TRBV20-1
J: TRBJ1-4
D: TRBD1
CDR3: CSANTGTGNEKLFF

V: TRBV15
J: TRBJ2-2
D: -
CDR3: CATSRDSPNTGELFF

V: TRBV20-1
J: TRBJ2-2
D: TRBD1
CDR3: CSALPGQGVTGELFF

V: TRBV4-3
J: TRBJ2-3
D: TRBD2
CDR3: CASSQGVAGGTDTQYF

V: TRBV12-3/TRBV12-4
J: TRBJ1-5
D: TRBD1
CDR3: CASSLGFDRGVQPQHF

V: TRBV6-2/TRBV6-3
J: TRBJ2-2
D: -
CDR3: CASSQTQGYTGELFF

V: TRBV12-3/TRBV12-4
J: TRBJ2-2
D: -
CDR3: CASSAQTNTGELFF

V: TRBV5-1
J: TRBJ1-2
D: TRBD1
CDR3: CASSSLGTGSGYTF

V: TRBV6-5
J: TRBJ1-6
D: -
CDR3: CASSYSKLRGSNSPLHF

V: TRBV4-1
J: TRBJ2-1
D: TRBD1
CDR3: CASSHRTTDRGSYNEQFF

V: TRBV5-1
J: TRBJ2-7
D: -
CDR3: CASKLGLEGDEQYF